This TCR beta chain was sequenced in a study of blood T cell repertoires in COVID-19. This clone came up a few times. From germline, CDR1 is LGHDT and CDR2 YNNKEL (reference sequence). The V end was cut by 1 base, the J end by 11 bases, with 14 bases between. The CDR3 is made up of 13 amino acids. Methods used by the authors: Nucleated cell counts were estimated from reference gene primer amplification. Sequencing was performed with immunoSEQ multiplex PCR; in TCRdb, only in-frame clones are kept and a portion is missing. V and J calls and clone size are copied from that table; D and trimming were computed from the DNA. Of approximately 380,000 clones in the sample, around 85% are singletons; the top ten hold 3% to 4.5%.

The sequence was obtained from a woman in her late teens or twenties with acute or convalescent COVID-19. The sequencing input was peripheral blood. The rearrangement uses TRBV3-1 (or the pseudogene TRBV3-2) and TRBJ1-1; D gene uncertain. CDR3 sequence (DNA): TGTGCCAGCAGCCAAGTTTCGGAGGGTAATGCTTTCTTT. Its translation is CASSQVSEGNAFF.